This T cell receptor beta chain was observed in a study of CD8 T cells in ankylosing spondylitis. Study findings and constraints: A TCR beta motif of roughly 8 highly homologous variants appeared characteristic of ankylosing spondylitis blood. Past studies reported some motif variants in reactive arthritis synovial fluid and blood. Clones tied to disease were said to be significantly enriched in matched ankylosing spondylitis synovial fluid.

Germline-derived CDR1 and CDR2 are KGHDR and SFDVKD. V was shortened by 4 bases and J by 6 bases, with 19 bases between the two germline ends. The CDR3 has 16 residues. Quantitative 5'-RACE with molecular barcodes was used to make the TCR beta libraries. A single record per CDR3 protein comes from TCRdb applying MiXCR to the 5' RACE reads. Of 250,000 to 350,000 distinct CDR3 sequences in the sample, around 20% were seen once. A remark on this clonotype: Its antigen is unknown.

The clonotype comes from a male donor with ankylosing spondylitis or in good health (not recorded which). The sequencing input was blood, either unsorted or a sorted T cell fraction (not recorded which). V is TRBV24-1 and J is TRBJ2-3, with D possibly called TRBD1 or TRBD2 (5 bases each). CDR3 nucleotides: TGTGCCACCAGTGACGAATGGAGGCAGGGTTCGGATACGCAGTATTTT. Protein: CATSDEWRQGSDTQYF.